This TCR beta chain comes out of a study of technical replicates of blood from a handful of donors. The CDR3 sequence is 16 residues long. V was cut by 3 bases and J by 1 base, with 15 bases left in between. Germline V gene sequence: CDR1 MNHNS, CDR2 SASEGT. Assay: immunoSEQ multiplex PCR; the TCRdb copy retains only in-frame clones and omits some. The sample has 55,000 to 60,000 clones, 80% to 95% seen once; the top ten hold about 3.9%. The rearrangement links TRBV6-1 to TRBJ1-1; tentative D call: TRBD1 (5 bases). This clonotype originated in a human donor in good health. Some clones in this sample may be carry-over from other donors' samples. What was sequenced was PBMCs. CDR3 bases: TGTGCCAGCAGTGACAGGGTGGGAATGGGGAACACTGAAGCTTTCTTT. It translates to CASSDRVGMGNTEAFF.